Each of the 16 T cell receptor beta chains below was sequenced from the same sample in a study of cytotoxic CD8 clonotypes in ibrutinib-treated CLL. Method: immunoSEQ multiplex PCR; TCRdb's copy keeps in-frame clones and lacks some. The table shows about 150,000 clones, with about 80% occurring only once. The sequencing used PBMCs, collected after 12 months of ibrutinib treatment. Receptor source: a human donor with chronic lymphocytic leukemia.

The chain employs TRBV4-3 and TRBJ2-5, with D perhaps TRBD2 (7 bases). The CDR3 runs 19 residues. The V end lost 4 bases, the J end lost 4 bases, and 28 bases lay between the germline ends. The V gene's germline CDR1 is LGHNA and CDR2 YSLEER. As DNA, the CDR3 is TGCGCCAGCAGCCCGTGGGGGGGGACACCCGAATCCAGTCGAGAGACCCAGTACTTC. Its protein product is CASSPWGGTPESSRETQYF.

This rearrangement joins TRBV27 to TRBJ1-1; D is ambiguous. The CDR3 is 15 amino acids. Trimming cost V 0 bases and J 4 bases, with 12 bases left between them. From germline, CDR1 is MNHEY and CDR2 SMNVEV (reference sequence). CDR3 DNA: TGTGCCAGCAGTTTATCGCCTACGGAGGGCACTGAAGCTTTCTTT. Translation: CASSLSPTEGTEAFF.

The gene calls are TRBV4-1 and TRBJ2-7; TRBD1 agrees at 8 bases. Trimming cost V 0 bases and J 3 bases; bases outside gene matches: 4. The CDR3 sequence is 15 residues long. Per germline, CDR1 MGHRA and CDR2 YSYEKL. Written as DNA, the CDR3 is TGCGCCAGCAGCCAAGATGACAGGGGATACTACGAGCAGTACTTC. The encoded protein is CASSQDDRGYYEQYF.

The rearrangement links TRBV6-6 to TRBJ1-4; D is unresolved. Deletions cut 3 bases from V and 13 bases from J, with 18 bases between. CDR3 size: 14 residues. Germline V gene lookup returns CDR1 MNHNY and CDR2 SVGAGI (reference sequence). The CDR3 sequence is CASSYFPGGKGLFF. CDR3 DNA sequence: TGTGCCAGCAGTTATTTCCCAGGAGGAAAGGGACTGTTTTTT.

Points on this clone: One end of the junction fails to match germline, which may point to a read error. The V gene is TRBV7-7, the J gene TRBJ2-2; 9 bases agree with TRBD1. Germline CDR1 is SSHAT and CDR2 is FNYEAQ (reference sequence). There are 15 residues in the CDR3. The DNA for the CDR3 is TGTGCTAGCAGCACCGGGACAGGGAGGACCGGGGAGCTGTTTTTT. Translating gives CASSTGTGRTGELFF.

The CDR3 spells CASSQPGDRVYEQFF. Here the CDR3 DNA reads TGCGCCAGCAGCCAGCCGGGCGACAGGGTCTATGAGCAGTTCTTC. The chain recombines TRBV4-3 with TRBJ2-1, with TRBD1 identical over 7 bases. In germline, CDR1 is LGHNA, CDR2 YSLEER. Losses at the gene ends were 3 bases for V and 8 bases for J; bases not matched to a gene: 10. CDR3 size: 15 residues.

The chain links TRBV7-9 to TRBJ2-5; 11 bases fit TRBD2. The CDR3 is made up of 15 amino acids. CDR1 SEHNR and CDR2 FQNEAQ come from the germline V gene (reference sequence). Trimming at V came to 4 bases and at J to 5 bases, leaving 6 bases not matched to a gene. CDR3 bases: TGTGCCAGCAGCTCACTAGCGGGAGAAGGTGAGACCCAGTACTTC. Its protein product is CASSSLAGEGETQYF.

This clone was detected a few times. The V call is TRBV19, the J call TRBJ2-7, with TRBD1 as a possible D gene (5 bases). Germline V CDR1 and CDR2: LNHDA, SQIVND (reference sequence). This CDR3 is 14 amino acids long. Trimming shortened V by 4 bases and J by 3 bases, and 13 bases separated the two germline ends. CDR3 region: CASSRRGGNYEQYF. As DNA, the CDR3 is TGTGCCAGTAGTAGAAGGGGCGGAAACTACGAGCAGTACTTC.

V is TRBV19 and J is TRBJ2-6; D is undetermined. With 7 bases removed from V and 0 bases from J, the gap between germline ends came to 10 bases. The CDR3 extends over 15 amino acids. CDR1 and CDR2 (germline): LNHDA, SQIVND (reference sequence). This chain's CDR3 is CASKVDHSGANVLTF. For the CDR3, the DNA is TGTGCCAGTAAAGTGGACCACTCTGGGGCCAACGTCCTGACTTTC.

The chain uses TRBV4-2 and TRBJ2-7, with 10 bases aligning to TRBD2. CDR3 length: 19 residues. The germline gives CDR1 LGHNA, CDR2 YNFKEQ. Trimming at V came to 0 bases and at J to 5 bases, leaving 16 bases not matched to a gene. In nucleotides, the CDR3 is TGTGCCAGCAGCCAAGACTCACCTAGCGGGAGATATCGGGGCAACGAGCAGTACTTC. Its translation: CASSQDSPSGRYRGNEQYF.

The chain is built from TRBV21-1 and TRBJ2-7; whether TRBD1, the table's D call, matches the DNA was not checked. TRBV21-1 is reported as a pseudogene. There are 18 residues in the CDR3. In DNA, the CDR3 is TGTGCCAGCAGCAAAGTGTTATGTGGGGCAGAAACGACTTACGAGCAGTACTTC. This encodes CASSKVLCGAETTYEQYF.

This chain connects TRBV6-4 to TRBJ2-3; TRBD2 matches 12 bases. Germline CDR1 is MRHNA and CDR2 is SNTAGT. The CDR3 is made up of 14 amino acids. Germline trimming cut 8 bases from V and 4 bases from J; bases unmatched to any gene: 4. CDR3 residues: CASAWTSGADTQYF. The CDR3 coding sequence is TGTGCCAGCGCGTGGACTAGCGGGGCAGATACGCAGTATTTT.

DNA of the CDR3: TGTGCCAGCAGCCCACTACCTGGGGCCTCGGTGGGGAATGAGCAGTTCTTC. As protein: CASSPLPGASVGNEQFF. The rearrangement joins TRBV9 to TRBJ2-1, with D possibly being TRBD1 (5 bases). V dropped 4 bases and J dropped 7 bases, with 24 bases sitting between them. Looked up from germline, CDR1 is SGDLS and CDR2 is YYNGEE. CDR3 length: 17 residues.

J is TRBJ2-7 and V is TRBV2; 14 bases match TRBD2. The CDR3 is made up of 17 amino acids. V gave up 4 bases and J gave up 1 base; unmatched junction bases: 6. Germline CDR1 is SNHLY and CDR2 is FYNNEI. The CDR3 nucleotides are TGTGCCAGCAGTGCGGGACTAGCGGGAGCCCCTTCCTACGAGCAGTACTTC. It specifies CASSAGLAGAPSYEQYF.

The gene calls are TRBV29-1 and TRBJ2-1; D call uncertain. The CDR3 has 14 amino acids. CDR1 is SQVTM and CDR2 is ANQGSEA in the germline V gene. V was trimmed by 4 bases and J by 3 bases, leaving 13 bases between them. The CDR3 sequence: CSVAFDPNYNEQFF. The CDR3 region has the DNA TGCAGCGTTGCATTTGACCCGAACTACAATGAGCAGTTCTTC.

This clone was observed a single time. The chain uses TRBV5-1 and TRBJ2-1, with D perhaps TRBD1 or TRBD2 (5 bases each). This CDR3 is 13 amino acids long. Trimming shortened V by 0 bases and J by 15 bases, and 16 bases separated the two germline ends. The germline V gene encodes CDR1 SGHRS and CDR2 YFSETQ. CDR3 bases: TGCGCCAGCAGCTTGGGGGGACGTTCGTCTGGGTTCTTC. Amino acid sequence: CASSLGGRSSGFF.